This TCR beta chain was found in a study of T cells in localized non-small cell lung cancer. Study results and limitations: Appearing in adjacent lung were a median about 60 of the top 100 tumor clones. Tumor trailed uninvolved adjacent lung in T cell clonality, which peaked there. Heterogeneity within the tumor remains possible, as just one region underwent sequencing.

The protocol was immunoSEQ multiplex PCR, while the TCRdb copy is restricted to in-frame clones and leaves out a portion. Of approximately 54,000 clones in the sample, approximately 83% were seen once. Worth noting for this clone: What it binds is unknown.

Trimming took off 1 base at V and 12 bases at J, with 10 bases between the two ends. Germline V lookup: CDR1 SGHDN, CDR2 FVKESK. This CDR3 is 11 amino acids long. The rearrangement joins TRBV14 to TRBJ2-7, with D tentatively TRBD1 (6 bases). The receptor was derived from a female donor aged 60 or older with stage II squamous cell lung carcinoma. Sample: peripheral blood, taken before any cancer treatment. The CDR3 here is CASSQGGRGYF. Here the CDR3 DNA reads TGTGCCAGCAGCCAAGGGGGCAGGGGGTACTTC.